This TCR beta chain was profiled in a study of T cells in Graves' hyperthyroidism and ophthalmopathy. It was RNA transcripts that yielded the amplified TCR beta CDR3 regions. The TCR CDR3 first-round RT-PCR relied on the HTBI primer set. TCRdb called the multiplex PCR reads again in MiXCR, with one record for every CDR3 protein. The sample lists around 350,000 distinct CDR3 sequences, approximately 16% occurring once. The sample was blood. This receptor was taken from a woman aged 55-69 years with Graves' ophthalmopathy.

The CDR3 here is CAMKWNSQGGEQFF. CDR3 DNA sequence: TGTGCCATGAAATGGAACTCACAGGGTGGTGAGCAGTTCTTC. The chain has TRBV10-3 and TRBJ2-1, with a weak D call TRBD1 (6 bases). CDR1 is ENHRY and CDR2 is SYGVKD in the germline V gene. With 9 bases removed from V and 9 bases from J, the gap between germline ends came to 21 bases. The CDR3 runs to 14 residues.